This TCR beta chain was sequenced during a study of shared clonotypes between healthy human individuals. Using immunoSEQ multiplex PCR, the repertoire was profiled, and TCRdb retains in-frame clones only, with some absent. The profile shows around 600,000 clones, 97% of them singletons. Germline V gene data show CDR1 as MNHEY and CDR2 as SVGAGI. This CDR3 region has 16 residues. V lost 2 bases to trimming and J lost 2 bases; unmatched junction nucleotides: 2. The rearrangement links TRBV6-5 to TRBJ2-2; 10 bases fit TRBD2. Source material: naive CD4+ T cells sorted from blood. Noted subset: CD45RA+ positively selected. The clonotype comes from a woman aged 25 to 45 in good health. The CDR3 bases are TGTGCCAGCAGTTACGGACTAGCGGTAAACACCGGGGAGCTGTTTTTT. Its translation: CASSYGLAVNTGELFF.